The 17 T cell receptor beta chains listed next were all sequenced from one sample in a study of shared clonotypes between healthy human individuals. Clones were read by immunoSEQ multiplex PCR, and TCRdb kept only the in-frame ones, dropping some. The table lists some 2,000,000 clones, 90% to 95% of them singletons. Sequencing was carried out using naive CD4+ T cells sorted from blood. The subset here: CD45RA+ positively selected. The receptors stem from a man aged 18 to 30 in good health.

The chain employs TRBV4-1 and TRBJ1-2; D is ambiguous. CDR3 length: 15 amino acids. Germline V gene sequence: CDR1 MGHRA, CDR2 YSYEKL. Trimming removed 0 bases from V and 2 bases from J, with 10 bases in between. CDR3 nucleotide sequence: TGCGCCAGCAGCCAAGAACTGGGTGCAAACTATGGCTACACCTTC. Translated, it gives CASSQELGANYGYTF.

V and J are TRBV4-1 and TRBJ1-6; 9 bases map to TRBD1. The CDR3 runs 15 residues. Germline CDR1 is MGHRA and CDR2 is YSYEKL. Trimming removed 0 bases from V and 10 bases from J; junction bases left unmatched: 4. The DNA for the CDR3 is TGCGCCAGCAGCCAAGAGGGACAGGGTTTCTCACCCCTCCACTTT. Protein sequence: CASSQEGQGFSPLHF.

The J gene is TRBJ1-1, the V gene TRBV10-1; D unclear. Germline-derived CDR1 and CDR2 are WNHNN and SYGVQD (reference sequence). The CDR3 sequence is 13 residues long. Trimming cost V 6 bases and J 0 bases, with 8 bases left between them. The CDR3 spells CASSQSLNTEAFF. In DNA, the CDR3 is TGCGCCAGCAGCCAAAGTCTGAACACTGAAGCTTTCTTT.

In regard to this clone: A much larger clone lies one base from this, so it may be a read error. Other DNA sequences in the same sample also yield this CDR3. The chain links TRBV18 to TRBJ2-7, with a weak D call TRBD1 (5 bases). The V gene's germline CDR1 is KGHSH and CDR2 LQKENI. V lost 0 bases and J 2 bases, leaving 8 bases between the germline ends. The CDR3 contains 14 residues. The chain's CDR3 is CASSPPGRAYEQYF. As DNA, the CDR3 is TGTGCCAGCTCACCACCGGGCAGGGCCTACGAGCAGTACTTC.

This chain uses TRBV11-2 with TRBJ2-2; D is possibly TRBD2 (5 bases). Germline CDR1 reads SGHAT; CDR2 reads FQNNGV. The CDR3 runs 13 residues. V was pared by 5 bases and J by 7 bases, with 11 bases between. The CDR3 loop is CASSPMEVGELFF. The CDR3 DNA reads TGTGCCAGCAGCCCCATGGAGGTCGGGGAGCTGTTTTTT.

This clone was detected once. The rearrangement joins TRBV6-1 to TRBJ2-7; 8 bases agree with TRBD1. Germline loops: CDR1 MNHNS, CDR2 SASEGT. CDR3 length equals 14 residues. The V segment lost 3 bases and the J segment 5 bases; nucleotides outside the gene matches: 6. The CDR3 sequence: CASSDRGRGHEQYF. For the CDR3, the DNA is TGTGCCAGCAGTGATCGGGGCAGGGGGCACGAGCAGTACTTC.

This rearrangement joins TRBV30 to TRBJ2-3; possible D gene TRBD1, 6 bases. Germline V gives CDR1 GTSNPN, CDR2 SVGIG (reference sequence). This CDR3 region has 12 residues. Trimming stripped 2 bases from V and 6 bases from J, with 9 bases between. The chain's CDR3 is CAWSLRGDTQYF. The CDR3 bases are TGTGCCTGGAGTTTAAGGGGGGATACGCAGTATTTT.

This chain joins TRBV27 and TRBJ1-1, with 7 bases matching TRBD1. The CDR3 sequence is 15 residues long. Trimming removed 4 bases from V and 1 base from J; junction bases left unmatched: 6. The germline V gene encodes CDR1 MNHEY and CDR2 SMNVEV (reference sequence). This CDR3 reads CASSWQGGQNTEAFF. The DNA for the CDR3 is TGTGCCAGCAGTTGGCAGGGGGGACAGAACACTGAAGCTTTCTTT.

The chain links TRBV7-2 to TRBJ1-2; a possible D gene is TRBD1 (5 bases). V was clipped by 5 bases and J by 3 bases, with 16 bases between them. There are 15 residues in the CDR3. Germline V gene lookup returns CDR1 SGHTA and CDR2 FQGNSA. The CDR3 sequence: CASSRGPSGDYGYTF. CDR3 sequence (DNA): TGTGCCAGCAGCCGGGGACCATCGGGAGACTATGGCTACACCTTC.

About this clone: Other DNA sequences of this sample code for an identical CDR3. The V call is TRBV6-1, the J call TRBJ1-5, with D possibly being TRBD1 (5 bases). Looked up from germline, CDR1 is MNHNS and CDR2 is SASEGT. Trimming removed 11 bases from V and 0 bases from J, with 11 bases in between. This CDR3 contains 13 residues. CDR3 sequence: CAGQGDSNQPQHF. CDR3 DNA sequence: TGTGCCGGTCAAGGGGATAGCAATCAGCCCCAGCATTTT.

The chain uses TRBV19 and TRBJ2-2; 7 nucleotides align to TRBD2. The CDR3 is made up of 15 amino acids. J was trimmed by 0 bases and V by 3 bases; bases with no gene match: 1. CDR1 and CDR2 from the germline V gene are LNHDA and SQIVND (reference sequence). The CDR3 DNA sequence: TGTGCCAGTAGTATCGCGGGAGCGAACACCGGGGAGCTGTTTTTT. Residues: CASSIAGANTGELFF.

This clone was counted ten times or more. The rearrangement links TRBV5-1 to TRBJ1-2; 7 bases match TRBD1. Germline CDR1 SGHRS, CDR2 YFSETQ. V shed 5 bases and J 3 bases; nucleotides not matched to a gene: 7. The CDR3 runs to 14 residues. The CDR3: CASRITGDYYGYTF. The CDR3 bases are TGCGCCAGCAGGATCACAGGGGATTACTATGGCTACACCTTC.

This clone was detected only once. The chain uses TRBV6-1 and TRBJ1-5; D possibly corresponds to TRBD1 (5 bases). The CDR3 covers 12 residues. The V end lost 9 bases, the J end lost 9 bases, and 15 bases lay between the germline ends. Germline assignment: CDR1 MNHNS and CDR2 SASEGT. CDR3 loop: CASRDGSRPQHF. The CDR3 DNA follows: TGTGCCAGTAGGGACGGCTCAAGGCCCCAGCATTTT.

The chain has TRBV14 and TRBJ2-7; D possibly uses TRBD1 or TRBD2 (6 bases each). This CDR3 comprises 13 residues. CDR1 is SGHDN, CDR2 FVKESK, per germline. V was trimmed by 0 bases and J by 6 bases, leaving 9 bases between them. In nucleotides, the CDR3 is TGTGCCAGCAGCCAAGACGGGGGCATCGAGCAGTACTTC. Translation gives CASSQDGGIEQYF.

This clone was recorded only once. The rearrangement links TRBV18 to TRBJ2-7; weak D call: TRBD2 (5 bases). The CDR3 extends over 12 amino acids. V gave up 2 bases and J gave up 6 bases, with 8 bases separating them. Per germline, CDR1 KGHSH and CDR2 LQKENI. The CDR3 spells CASSPYGVEQYF. CDR3 nucleotides: TGTGCCAGCTCACCATACGGGGTCGAGCAGTACTTC.

This clone was observed once. This chain links TRBV28 with TRBJ1-5, with D uncertain. The ends were cut back, 6 bases at V and 6 bases at J, with 9 bases in the middle. This CDR3 is 12 amino acids long. Germline-derived CDR1 and CDR2 are MDHEN and SYDVKM. CDR3 residues: CASSQYGQPQHF. CDR3 nucleotides: TGTGCCAGCAGCCAGTACGGTCAGCCCCAGCATTTT.

CDR3 bases: TGCGCCAGCAGCGTTGGGCCGACAGGGCAGAGCTCCTATAATTCACCCCTCCACTTT. It is translated as CASSVGPTGQSSYNSPLHF. This sequence joins TRBV5-1 and TRBJ1-6; 7 bases align to TRBD1. Unmatched junction bases numbered 13, after V lost 4 bases and J lost 0 bases. CDR1 is SGHRS, CDR2 YFSETQ, per germline. The length of the CDR3 is 19 residues. The variable domain in full, completed from reference TRBV5-1 and TRBJ1-6, reads KAGVTQTPRYLIKTRGQQVTLSCSPISGHRSVSWYQQTPGQGLQFLFEYFSETQRNKGNFPGRFSGRQFSNSRSEMNVSTLELGDSALYLCASSVGPTGQSSYNSPLHFGNGTRLTVT.